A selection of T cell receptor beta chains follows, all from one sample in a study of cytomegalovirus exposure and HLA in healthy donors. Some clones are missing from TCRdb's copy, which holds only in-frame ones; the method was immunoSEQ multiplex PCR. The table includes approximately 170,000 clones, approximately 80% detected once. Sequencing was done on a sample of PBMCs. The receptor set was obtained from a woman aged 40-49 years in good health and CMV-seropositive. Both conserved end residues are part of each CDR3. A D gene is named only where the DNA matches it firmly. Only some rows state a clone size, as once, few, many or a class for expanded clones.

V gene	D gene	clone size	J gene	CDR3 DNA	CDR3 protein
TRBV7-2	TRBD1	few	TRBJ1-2	TGTGCCAGCAGCTGGGACAGAACGTATGGCTACACCTTC	CASSWDRTYGYTF
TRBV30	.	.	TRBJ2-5	TGTGCCTGGAGTGTAAATAGCGGACGGAGAGAGACCCAGTACTTC	CAWSVNSGRRETQYF
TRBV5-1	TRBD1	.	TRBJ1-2	TGCGCCAGCAGCCCCGGGGGAACCGGGACAGACCCGACGATATCGGGCTACACCTTC	CASSPGGTGTDPTISGYTF
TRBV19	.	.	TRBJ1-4	TGTGCCAGTAGTATATTGGGCAGGGGTGGTGAAAAACTGTTTTTT	CASSILGRGGEKLFF
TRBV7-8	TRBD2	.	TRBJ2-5	TGTGCCAGCAGCTTGGGGGCTAGCGGGGGGACTCAAGAGACCCAGTACTTC	CASSLGASGGTQETQYF
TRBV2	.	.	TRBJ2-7	TGTGCCAGCAGAATCGACTTGGGACACGAGCAGTACTTC	CASRIDLGHEQYF
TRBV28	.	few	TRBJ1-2	TGTGCCAGCAGTTTCGCCCTGGGAGATAACTATGGCTACACCTTC	CASSFALGDNYGYTF
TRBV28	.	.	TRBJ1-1	TGTGCCAGCAGTTTGGCCGCAAAAGAGGGTGAAGCTTTCTTT	CASSLAAKEGEAFF
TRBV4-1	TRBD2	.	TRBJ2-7	TGCGCCAGCAGCCAAGAGCCCTTAGCGGGAGGCCATCTTTCCTACGAGCAGTACTTC	CASSQEPLAGGHLSYEQYF
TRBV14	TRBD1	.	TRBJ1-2	TGTGCCAGCAGCCACGGACGGACAGGGGTCTATGGCTACACCTTC	CASSHGRTGVYGYTF